The 4 T cell receptor beta chains given below trace back to one sample, sequenced in a study of blood T cell repertoires in COVID-19. The table came from immunoSEQ multiplex PCR; TCRdb's copy has only in-frame clones and leaves some out. Altogether tens of thousands of clones are present, about four fifths being singletons, with the ten largest covering less than 2%. The specimen sequenced was peripheral blood. These receptors originate from a woman aged 60 to 75 with acute or convalescent COVID-19.

V and J are TRBV2 and TRBJ1-6, with D hard to call. The CDR3 contains 14 residues. Trimming took 6 bases from V and 3 from J, leaving 9 bases between them. The V gene's germline CDR1 is SNHLY and CDR2 FYNNEI. CDR3 nucleotide sequence: TGTGCCAGCAGAGCGTTTAACTATAATTCACCCCTCCACTTT. This encodes CASRAFNYNSPLHF.

The rearrangement links TRBV6-6 to TRBJ1-5, with unresolved D. In germline, CDR1 is MNHNY, CDR2 SVGAGI (reference sequence). This CDR3 has 13 residues. Trimming took 9 bases from V and 0 from J, leaving 9 bases between them. In nucleotides, the CDR3 is TGTGCCAGTCAGTCATATAGCAATCAGCCCCAGCATTTT. Amino acid sequence: CASQSYSNQPQHF.

The chain has TRBV18 and TRBJ1-1; 8 positions match TRBD1. Germline-derived CDR1 and CDR2 are KGHSH and LQKENI. Unmatched junction bases numbered 8, after V lost 5 bases and J lost 0 bases. The CDR3 runs to 16 residues. The CDR3 DNA sequence: TGTGCCAGCTCATCAGCAGGGGGCGTCATGAACACTGAAGCTTTCTTT. Amino acid sequence: CASSSAGGVMNTEAFF.

About this clone: The junction departs from the called germline gene at one end, perhaps through a read error. This chain uses TRBV27 with TRBJ1-2; 11 nucleotides agree with TRBD1. Looked up from germline, CDR1 is MNHEY and CDR2 is SMNVEV (reference sequence). The length of the CDR3 is 15 residues. The chain's CDR3 is CASRLGQGANYGYTF. As DNA, the CDR3 is TGTGCCAGCCGTTTGGGACAGGGGGCTAACTATGGCTACACCTTC.